This record concerns one T cell receptor beta chain sequence. Its antigen is still unknown. No per-base quality is available; no much larger clone lies one base away. The CDR3 regions of human TCRbeta chains were subjected to immunosequencing. Per the authors' processing: Repertoire TCRs were checked for matches against a reference library of SARS-CoV-2-specific TCRs that had been generated using the MIRA antigen-specificity platform. Breadth was defined as the fraction of unique TCRs that were SARS-CoV-2-associated, and depth was defined as the fraction of total T cells that were SARS-CoV-2-associated. Using the MIRA data, every spike-specific TCR was mapped to the spike region that the TCR reacted to and assigned to either a CD4 or a CD8 class. Log10-transformed breadth and depth values were compared by one-way ANOVA with Sidak's multiple comparisons tests. TCRdb carries this immuneACCESS record with in-frame sequences only. Its versions omit some clonotypes, under half of them owing to an unresolved V gene in the studies checked, with the rest unexplained. Clone size and V and J calls were adopted from that table, with D and trimming inferred from the DNA. Across this sample there are roughly 120,000 clones, with about 89% seen only once. Jointly, the top ten make up less than 8.5% of the sample.

The sample originates from a study of T cell responses to AZD1222 COVID-19 vaccine (dated by TCRdb to 2020 to 2022). Looking at the study overall: TCR sequencing covered some 250 trial participants: 207 given two doses of AZD1222 and approximately 26 given two doses of MenACWY control vaccine. Enrollment into the trials was organized by age into subgroups of 18-55, 56-69 and 70-plus years, and those subgroups contained roughly 150, 30 and 60 TCR-sequenced participants, respectively.

Summary of the overall study and its limitations: Because no day 14 peak-response samples were available, the repertoires could be characterized only after the peak T cell response. Conclusions about previously exposed vaccinees are limited because only five to seven AZD1222 recipients were SARS-CoV-2 seropositive at baseline. Participants were mostly white British and included more females than males, and it was suggested by the authors that clonal diversity may have been underestimated. The 56-69-year group was small, and its depth increase did not reach significance, likely because of low power. Vaccine-associated CD4 TCRs spanned the whole spike protein, with dominant responses in regions 160-218 and 743-854. After two AZD1222 doses, both the breadth and the depth of spike-specific TCRs were significantly higher than at day 0 and than in MenACWY recipients. Epitopes outside the regions mutated in the B.1.351 and B.1.1.7 variants were reportedly recognized by nearly half of the unique spike-specific TCRs.

V is cut back by 4 bases and J by 4 bases, with 6 bases in the junction unmatched. Including cysteine and phenylalanine, the CDR3 has 15 amino acids. Only the CDR3 part of the read is kept: 45 bases, read in frame from the first base. CDR1 MNHEY and CDR2 SVGAGI were looked up in the germline V gene. The sample's time point, from its label and the paper: about 28 days (+/-7) after the second vaccine dose. AZD1222 recipients whose second dose came at about 4 weeks and those whose second dose came at about 12 weeks were combined into one group, since spike-specific TCR depth and breadth did not differ between the two schedules. Vaccinee samples came from UK trials COV001 and COV002, including a single-blind randomized controlled phase 2/3 trial of AZD1222 (ChAdOx1 nCoV-19) in healthy adults. For TCRbeta chain sequencing, PBMC samples were collected from trial participants at day 0 and at day 28 after the second dose.

The input for sequencing was peripheral blood, taken 28 days after the second AZD1222 dose. This receptor chain uses TRBV6-5 and TRBJ1-2, with TRBD1 matching 10 junction bases. The sequence was collected from an adult who received the AZD1222 COVID-19 vaccine. The nucleotides are TGTGCCAGCAGTTTCGACAGGGGGCTGATCTATGGCTACACCTTC. It codes for CASSFDRGLIYGYTF.